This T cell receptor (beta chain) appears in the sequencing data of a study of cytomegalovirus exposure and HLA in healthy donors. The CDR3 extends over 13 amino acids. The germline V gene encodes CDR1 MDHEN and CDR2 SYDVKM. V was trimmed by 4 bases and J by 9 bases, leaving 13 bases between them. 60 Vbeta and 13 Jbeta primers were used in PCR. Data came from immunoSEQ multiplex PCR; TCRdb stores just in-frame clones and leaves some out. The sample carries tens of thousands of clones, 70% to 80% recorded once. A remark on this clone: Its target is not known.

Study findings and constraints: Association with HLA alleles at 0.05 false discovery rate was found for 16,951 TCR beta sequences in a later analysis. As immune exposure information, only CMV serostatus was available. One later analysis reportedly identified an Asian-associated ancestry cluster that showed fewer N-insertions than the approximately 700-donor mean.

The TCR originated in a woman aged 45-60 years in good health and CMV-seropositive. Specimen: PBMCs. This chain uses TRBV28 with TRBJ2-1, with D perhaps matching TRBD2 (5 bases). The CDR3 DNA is TGTGCCAGCAGTTCTCGAGTCCGGGGTGAGCAGTTCTTC. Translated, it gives CASSSRVRGEQFF.